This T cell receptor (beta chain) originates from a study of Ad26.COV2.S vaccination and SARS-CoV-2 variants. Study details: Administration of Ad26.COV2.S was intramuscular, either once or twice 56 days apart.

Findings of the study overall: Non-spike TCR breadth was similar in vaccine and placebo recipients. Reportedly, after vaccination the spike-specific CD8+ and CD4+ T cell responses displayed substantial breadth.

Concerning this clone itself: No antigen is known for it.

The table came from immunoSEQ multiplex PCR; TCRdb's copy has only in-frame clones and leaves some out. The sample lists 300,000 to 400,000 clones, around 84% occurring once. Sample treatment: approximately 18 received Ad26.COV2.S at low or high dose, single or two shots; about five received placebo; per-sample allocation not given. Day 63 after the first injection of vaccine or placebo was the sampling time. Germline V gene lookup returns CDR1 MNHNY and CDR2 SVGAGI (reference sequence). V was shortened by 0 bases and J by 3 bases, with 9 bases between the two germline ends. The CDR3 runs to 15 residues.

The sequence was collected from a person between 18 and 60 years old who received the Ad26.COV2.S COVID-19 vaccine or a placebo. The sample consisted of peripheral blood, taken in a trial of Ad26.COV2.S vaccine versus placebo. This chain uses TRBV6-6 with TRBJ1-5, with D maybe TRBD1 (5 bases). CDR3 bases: TGTGCCAGCAGTTACTCGTCAGGGAACAATCAGCCCCAGCATTTT. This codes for CASSYSSGNNQPQHF.